The source of this TCR beta chain is a study of blood T cells in healthy people across ages. It was with a sample-barcoded 5' primer and a J-beta primer mix that a second PCR of roughly 7 to 12 cycles was run. TCRdb redid the calling of the 5' RACE reads with MiXCR, one entry per CDR3 protein. The table has over 450,000 distinct CDR3 sequences, about 24% seen once. The germline V gene has CDR1 DFQATT and CDR2 SNEGSKA (reference sequence). J lost 5 bases, V lost 3 bases, and 9 bases had no gene match. There are 15 residues in the CDR3. These data were also reused for a study on T cells of mothers and their children.

The sequence was obtained from a boy younger than 18 in good health. The genes are TRBV20-1 and TRBJ2-3, with 9 bases aligning to TRBD1. The specimen sequenced was blood. CDR3 in amino acids: CSASEATGGKDTQYF. In nucleotides, the CDR3 is TGCAGTGCTAGCGAAGCAACAGGGGGCAAAGATACGCAGTATTTT.